This TCR beta chain was profiled in a study of T cell changes during pregnancy in multiple sclerosis. Assay: immunoSEQ multiplex PCR; the TCRdb copy retains only in-frame clones and omits some. In the table there are roughly 89,000 clones, approximately 95% of which are singletons. The V gene end was trimmed by 5 bases and the J gene end by 2 bases; junction bases not matched to a gene: 5. The CDR3 is made up of 16 amino acids. CDR1 KGHSH and CDR2 LQKENI come from the germline V gene. The chain couples TRBV18 to TRBJ2-3, with TRBD2 matching over 12 bases. This specimen was peripheral blood, taken after pregnancy. The TCR comes from a female donor in good health, enrolled as a control in a pregnancy study. The CDR3 sequence is CASSFGLAGTTDTQYF. In DNA form, the CDR3 reads TGTGCCAGCTCATTTGGACTAGCGGGGACCACAGATACGCAGTATTTT.